This T cell receptor (beta chain) was documented in a study of regulatory T cells in long-lasting Graves disease. The CDR3 loop spans 13 amino acids. Germline CDR1 reads SGHAT; CDR2 reads FQNNGV. The ends were cut back, 3 bases at V and 5 bases at J, with 8 bases in the middle. With iRepertoire HTBI primers and Arm-PCR of CDR3 regions, TCR beta libraries were built. TCRdb fed the multiplex PCR reads into MiXCR, producing one record per CDR3 protein. The sample yields under 500,000 distinct CDR3 sequences, about a sixth seen once. The sample's time point: newly diagnosed GD, antithyroid drugs for less than 3 months. PBMC RNA was the source of the TCR library. This clonotype was seen ten or more times. The data were also submitted as part of a second study, on T cells in Graves' hyperthyroidism and ophthalmopathy. As reported in that work: Hyperthyroidism in the patients, aged 18 to 65, was newly diagnosed and under 2 months in duration. An initial round of RT-PCR targeting the TCR CDR3 relied on the HTBI primer set. Classification by a 13 V-J model distinguished ophthalmopathy from stable hyperthyroidism.

Source: peripheral blood mononuclear cells (PBMCs), taken at new diagnosis, from a patient treated with antithyroid drugs. The V call is TRBV11-2, the J call TRBJ2-1, with D possibly matching TRBD1 (5 bases). The TCR sequence derives from a woman aged 25 to 39 with Graves disease. The CDR3 spells CASSFWGNNEQFF. CDR3 coding DNA: TGTGCCAGCAGCTTCTGGGGCAACAATGAGCAGTTCTTC. Full variable domain (rest looked up from reference TRBV11-2 and TRBJ2-1): EAGVAQSPRYKIIEKRQSVAFWCNPISGHATLYWYQQILGQGPKLLIQFQNNGVVDDSQLPKDRFSAERLKGVDSTLKIQPAKLEDSAVYLCASSFWGNNEQFFGPGTRLTVL.